Detailed here is one TCR beta chain. Its specificity is unknown. Sequencing relied on immunoSEQ assay v3.0, run at survey level. Sequencing aimed at roughly 40,000-55,000 T-cell genomes per sample. Some clones are missing from TCRdb's copy, which holds only in-frame ones; the method was immunoSEQ multiplex PCR. The data contain about 34,000 clones, about 76% of them singletons. These data belong to a study of long-term antiretroviral therapy in people with HIV. V was pared by 2 bases and J by 6 bases, with 5 bases between. From germline, CDR1 is SGHAT and CDR2 FQNNGV. This CDR3 spans 12 amino acids. Broader study findings: Against controls, HIV repertoires showed narrower ranges of CDR3 length.

The sequenced sample was unsorted PBMCs, obtained 1.9 years after starting antiretroviral therapy. The chain uses TRBV11-2 and TRBJ2-1; D is uncertain. The TCR comes from a man aged 18 to 29 with HIV. The CDR3 DNA follows: TGTGCCAGCAGCTTAAGGTTCAATGAGCAGTTCTTC. It codes for CASSLRFNEQFF.